This T cell receptor beta chain was recorded in a study of T-cell reconstitution after alpha-beta-depleted transplantation in children. Whole-study results and caveats: For some patients, TCRbeta diversity was high at day 60 because of recipient T cells and thymic progenitors that survived. From newly produced T cells came most of the T-cell counts and diversity one year after transplant. Several hundred rapidly expanded clones from non-depleted graft cells reportedly supplied alpha-beta T cells about two months post-transplant.

The TCRbeta library incorporated unique molecular identifiers. MiXCR was run by TCRdb on the PCR reads, yielding one entry per CDR3 protein. The sample shows over 100,000 distinct CDR3 sequences, about 5.6% of them seen only once. A note on this clonotype: What it recognizes is unknown.

The CDR3 sequence is 18 residues long. Germline-derived CDR1 and CDR2 are SNHLY and FYNNEI. The gene calls are TRBV2 and TRBJ2-6, with 7 positions matching TRBD1. Source: PBMCs, mostly from graft donor cells, taken 60 days after TCRalphabeta/CD19-depleted stem cell transplant. The sequence came from a female patient aged 2-15 years who had a stem cell transplant for Fanconi anemia, so the T cells may come from the graft donor. CDR3 sequence (DNA): TGTACCATCAGTTCCCGGACAGGAGCTTTCTCTGGGGCCAACGTCCTGACTTTC. This codes for CTISSRTGAFSGANVLTF.